This T cell receptor (beta chain) was sequenced in a study of blood T cell repertoires in COVID-19. Study summary: PBMCs, B-cell-depleted T cells, or T cells provided the cDNA or gDNA that made up the material.

CDR3 length: 14 amino acids. Germline CDR1 MDHEN, CDR2 SYDVKM. V was trimmed by 4 bases and J by 3 bases, leaving 10 bases between them. As processed by the authors: Amplifying reference gene primers gave estimates of nucleated cell counts. The data were produced by immunoSEQ multiplex PCR, yet TCRdb's version contains in-frame clones alone and is incomplete. That table supplies the V and J calls and clone size; D and trimming were determined from the DNA. Here the sample spans about 170,000 clones, less than 90% being singletons. Patients in Seattle were enrolled during active infection, then followed longitudinally. A note on this clone: The same CDR3 arises from other DNA sequences in this sample as well.

The specimen was peripheral blood. The chain has TRBV28 and TRBJ1-5; the D is unclear. The clonotype comes from a woman aged 55 to 70 with COVID-19, enrolled during active disease. CDR3 sequence (DNA): TGTGCCAGCAGTTCCACCCTATCCAATCAGCCCCAGCATTTT. This translates into CASSSTLSNQPQHF.